Listed below are T cell receptor beta chains from one sample, sequenced in a study of T cells after yellow fever vaccination. TCRdb re-called the 5' RACE reads with MiXCR, one entry per CDR3 protein. The repertoire holds some 550,000 distinct CDR3 sequences, with roughly 19% as singletons. The material was PBMCs, obtained 15 days after the yellow fever booster vaccination. Every receptor here comes from a man aged 25 to 40 who received the YFV17D yellow fever vaccine. Each CDR3 is given without its conserved first and last residue. D genes are given only for firm matches.

V gene	D gene	J gene	CDR3 protein
TRBV15	-	TRBJ2-7	ATSRDQRRTHYEQY
TRBV7-8	-	TRBJ1-6	ASSLPPDTPFSSYNSPLH
TRBV6-5	-	TRBJ2-7	ASSYSAESYEQY
TRBV12-3/TRBV12-4	-	TRBJ2-3	ASSLGAGGFSTDTQY
TRBV29-1	-	TRBJ2-1	SDSGGLFNEQF
TRBV25-1	TRBD1	TRBJ2-1	ASSGFGTGDFNEQF
TRBV7-2	-	TRBJ2-2	ASSLAYLSGGGELF
TRBV25-1	TRBD1	TRBJ2-7	ASGGTGVHEQY
TRBV2	TRBD2	TRBJ2-7	ASTWTSAYEQY
TRBV6-2/TRBV6-3	-	TRBJ2-3	ASSRGIETDTQY
TRBV7-6	TRBD2	TRBJ2-5	ASSYILSGGSETQY
TRBV12-3/TRBV12-4	-	TRBJ2-7	ASRRQVYEQY
TRBV11-2	TRBD2	TRBJ2-5	ASSSAGLEETQY
TRBV10-3	TRBD2	TRBJ2-1	AISDPGAGGKFEQF
TRBV27	-	TRBJ2-7	ASSAGPASSYEQY
TRBV23-1	-	TRBJ2-2	ASSRGSTNTGELF